This entry features one TCR beta chain sequence. Trimming shortened V by 4 bases and J by 4 bases, and 8 bases separated the two germline ends. The CDR3 has 13 amino acids. Germline values: CDR1 MNHEY, CDR2 SVGAGI. The sample is drawn from a study of blood T cell repertoires in COVID-19. The overall study: Italy, Spain and the United States were the sources of the convalescent and acute COVID-19 samples. Sources were T cells, B-cell-depleted T cells, or PBMCs; the material itself was cDNA or gDNA.

In the original analysis: Estimated nucleated cell counts came from reference gene primer amplification. Sequencing used immunoSEQ multiplex PCR; TCRdb keeps in-frame clones, though not all of them. V and J calls and clone size are copied from that table; D and trimming were computed from the DNA. In the table there are roughly 93,000 clones, over 70% of which are singletons. Material: peripheral blood. This clonotype originated in a woman aged 80 or over with acute or convalescent COVID-19. The chain couples TRBV6-5 to TRBJ2-1; D is uncertain. The CDR3 DNA reads TGTGCCAGCAGTTTTGACTCGTACAATGAGCAGTTCTTC. Translating it yields CASSFDSYNEQFF.